This T cell receptor (beta chain) was recorded in a study of CD8 T cells in Susac syndrome. Random hexamers were used to reverse transcribe an amount of roughly 0.45 to 1 ug RNA. TCRdb reanalysed the immunoSEQ multiplex PCR reads using MiXCR and keeps one entry per CDR3 protein. The table includes a few hundred thousand distinct CDR3 sequences, about 89% detected once. The CDR3 totals 14 residues. V shed 2 bases, J shed 5 bases, and the junction held 3 bases outside the gene matches. Germline CDR1 and CDR2: SGHAT and FQNNGV. V usage is TRBV11-2 and J usage is TRBJ2-5; 9 bases are a match to TRBD1. The sequence was obtained from a human donor with multiple sclerosis. The specimen was CD8+ T cells from PBMCs. This CDR3 is CASSLTQGAETQYF. In DNA, the CDR3 is TGTGCCAGCAGCTTAACACAGGGGGCGGAGACCCAGTACTTC.